Listed here are 16 T cell receptor beta chains from one sample, sequenced in a study of blood T cell repertoires in COVID-19. Using immunoSEQ multiplex PCR, the repertoire was profiled, and TCRdb retains in-frame clones only, with some absent. The data contain 490,000 or so clones, more than 75% of them seen just once; the ten biggest clones take up about 2%. Sequencing was carried out using PBMCs or T cells enriched from blood (not recorded which). These receptors came from a woman between 40 and 55 years old who had recovered from COVID-19.

This clone has a single count. The chain carries TRBV5-4 and TRBJ2-7; tentative D call: TRBD2 (5 bases). Germline V CDR1 and CDR2: SGHNT, YYREEE (reference sequence). This CDR3 comprises 13 residues. Trimming left V 2 bases short and J 7 bases short, with 13 bases between. The CDR3 coding sequence is TGTGCCAGCAGCTTAGTTAAGAGAGGGGAGCAGTACTTC. Its protein product is CASSLVKRGEQYF.

The chain is built from TRBV4-3 and TRBJ2-7; possibly TRBD2 for D (6 bases). CDR1 is LGHNA and CDR2 is YSLEER in the germline V gene. The V and J ends lost 0 bases and 6 bases respectively, with 18 bases between them. This CDR3 comprises 16 residues. DNA for the CDR3: TGCGCCAGCAGCCAAGACGGGAGTACTCCGGCGGGCGAGCAGTACTTC. Amino acid sequence: CASSQDGSTPAGEQYF.

This chain connects TRBV12-3 or TRBV12-4 to TRBJ1-2; 7 bases align to TRBD1. CDR3 length equals 13 residues. J was trimmed by 6 bases and V by 6 bases; bases with no gene match: 7. The DNA for the CDR3 is TGTGCCAGCAGGCTAGACAGGGTTAATGGCTACACCTTC. This gives the protein CASRLDRVNGYTF.

The chain employs TRBV19 and TRBJ2-7, with D perhaps TRBD1 (6 bases). Trimming stripped 6 bases from V and 1 base from J, with 19 bases between. Looked up from germline, CDR1 is LNHDA and CDR2 is SQIVND (reference sequence). The CDR3 is 16 residues long. CDR3 loop: CASRGRGGISSYEQYF. The CDR3 DNA follows: TGTGCCAGTAGGGGAAGAGGGGGTATATCATCCTACGAGCAGTACTTC.

This chain joins TRBV11-2 and TRBJ2-7, with 9 bases fitting TRBD1. The ends lost 5 bases at V and 4 bases at J; junction bases unmatched: 6. The CDR3 extends over 14 amino acids. Germline CDR1 reads SGHAT; CDR2 reads FQNNGV. The CDR3 sequence: CASSTGTGHYEQYF. CDR3 nucleotide sequence: TGTGCCAGCAGCACCGGGACAGGGCATTACGAGCAGTACTTC.

The rearrangement links TRBV11-2 to TRBJ2-3, with a possible D match to TRBD2 (5 bases). The CDR3 has 14 amino acids. From germline, CDR1 is SGHAT and CDR2 FQNNGV. Trimming pared 5 bases from V and 8 bases from J, leaving 17 bases between. DNA for the CDR3: TGTGCCAGCAGCGCCGTGAAGGGAGTAGGTACGCAGTATTTT. Translating it yields CASSAVKGVGTQYF. The variable domain in full, with the rest retrieved from reference TRBV11-2 and TRBJ2-3, is EAGVAQSPRYKIIEKRQSVAFWCNPISGHATLYWYQQILGQGPKLLIQFQNNGVVDDSQLPKDRFSAERLKGVDSTLKIQPAKLEDSAVYLCASSAVKGVGTQYFGPGTRLTVL.

The rearrangement joins TRBV6-2 or TRBV6-3 to TRBJ2-1, with 7 bases lining up with TRBD1. V lost 0 bases and J lost 13; bases outside the gene matches: 3. This CDR3 is built from 12 residues. CDR1 and CDR2 from the germline V gene are MNHEY and SVGEGT. CDR3 amino acids: CASSYSGDRQFF. In nucleotides, the CDR3 is TGTGCCAGCAGTTACTCGGGGGACAGACAGTTCTTC.

This chain connects TRBV19 to TRBJ2-3, with 12 bases that match TRBD2. CDR1 LNHDA and CDR2 SQIVND come from the germline V gene (reference sequence). V lost 6 bases, J lost 4 bases, and 5 bases stayed unmatched. This CDR3 has 15 amino acids. In nucleotides, the CDR3 is TGTGCCAGTAGGACTAGCGGGAGTCACGCAGATACGCAGTATTTT. The encoded protein is CASRTSGSHADTQYF.

The chain employs TRBV13 and TRBJ1-6, with 8 nucleotides matching TRBD1. The CDR3 is made up of 14 amino acids. After removal of 4 bases from V and 7 bases from J, the junction contained 3 bases not matched to a gene. Per the germline V gene, CDR1 is PRHDT and CDR2 is FYEKMQ (reference sequence). CDR3 loop: CASSSRQGNSPLHF. DNA for the CDR3: TGTGCCAGCAGCTCCAGACAGGGGAATTCACCCCTCCACTTT.

CDR3 region: CATSDGEQFF. CDR3 in DNA: TGTGCCACCAGTGACGGGGAGCAGTTCTTC. V and J are TRBV24-1 and TRBJ2-1; D not resolved. Trimming cost V 4 bases and J 10 bases, with 4 bases left between them. The CDR3 is made up of 10 amino acids. Germline CDR1 is KGHDR and CDR2 is SFDVKD.

Points on this clone: This sample includes further DNA sequences coding for the same CDR3. V is TRBV9 and J is TRBJ2-7; D call uncertain. Trimming cost V 0 bases and J 0 bases, with 7 bases left between them. Germline lookup yields CDR1 SGDLS and CDR2 YYNGEE. The CDR3 covers 14 residues. CDR3 DNA sequence: TGTGCCAGCAGCGTAGGCGGCAGCTCCTACGAGCAGTACTTC. Translation: CASSVGGSSYEQYF.

The chain links TRBV3-1 (or the pseudogene TRBV3-2) to TRBJ1-6; D not certain. Germline values: CDR1 LGHDT, CDR2 YNNKEL (reference sequence). V lost 2 bases to trimming and J lost 9 bases, with 5 bases between them. The CDR3 extends over 12 amino acids. The CDR3 protein is CASSQSRSPLHF. The DNA for the CDR3 is TGTGCCAGCAGCCAATCCCGTTCACCCCTCCACTTT.

This clone was observed a single time. The chain joins TRBV6-4 to TRBJ1-2, with TRBD1 as a possible D gene (6 bases). The CDR3 has 12 amino acids. The germline CDR1 and CDR2 sequences are MRHNA and SNTAGT. V was cut by 5 bases and J by 4 bases, with 8 bases left in between. The DNA of the CDR3 is TGTGCCAGCAGTAGGGGGTTCTATGGCTACACCTTC. It yields the protein CASSRGFYGYTF.

This rearrangement joins TRBV27 to TRBJ1-6; 7 bases fit TRBD1. In germline, CDR1 is MNHEY, CDR2 SMNVEV (reference sequence). V lost 6 bases, J lost 4 bases, and 6 bases stayed unmatched. This CDR3 is 15 amino acids long. This chain's CDR3 is CASRVQDRYNSPLHF. CDR3 sequence (DNA): TGTGCCAGCAGGGTCCAGGACAGGTATAATTCACCCCTCCACTTT.

The chain has TRBV28 and TRBJ2-2; D possibly corresponds to TRBD1 (6 bases). V dropped 4 bases and J dropped 4 bases, with 16 bases sitting between them. This CDR3 has 16 amino acids. CDR1 and CDR2 (germline): MDHEN, SYDVKM. CDR3 coding DNA: TGTGCCAGCAGTTATCCCTGGGCCAGGGGCACCGGGGAGCTGTTTTTT. Residues: CASSYPWARGTGELFF.

The chain recombines TRBV4-3 with TRBJ2-7; a weak D match, TRBD2 (5 bases). CDR3 length: 16 amino acids. CDR1 and CDR2 from the germline V gene are LGHNA and YSLEER. V lost 0 bases and J 3 bases, leaving 15 bases between the germline ends. In DNA form, the CDR3 reads TGCGCCAGCAGCCAAGATCTCGGGGTCAGTCTCTACGAGCAGTACTTC. This codes for CASSQDLGVSLYEQYF.